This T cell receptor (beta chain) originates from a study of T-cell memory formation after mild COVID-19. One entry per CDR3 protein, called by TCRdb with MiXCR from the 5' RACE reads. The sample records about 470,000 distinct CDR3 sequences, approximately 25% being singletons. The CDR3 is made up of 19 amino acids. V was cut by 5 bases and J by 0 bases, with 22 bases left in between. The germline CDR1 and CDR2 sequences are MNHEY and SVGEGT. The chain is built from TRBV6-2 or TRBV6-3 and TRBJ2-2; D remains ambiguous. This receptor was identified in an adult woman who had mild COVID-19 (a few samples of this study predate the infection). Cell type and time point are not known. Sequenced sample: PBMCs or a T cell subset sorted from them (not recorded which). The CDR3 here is CASSLPPVSDFANTGELFF. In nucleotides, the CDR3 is TGTGCCAGCAGTCTCCCCCCGGTTTCCGACTTCGCGAACACCGGGGAGCTGTTTTTT.